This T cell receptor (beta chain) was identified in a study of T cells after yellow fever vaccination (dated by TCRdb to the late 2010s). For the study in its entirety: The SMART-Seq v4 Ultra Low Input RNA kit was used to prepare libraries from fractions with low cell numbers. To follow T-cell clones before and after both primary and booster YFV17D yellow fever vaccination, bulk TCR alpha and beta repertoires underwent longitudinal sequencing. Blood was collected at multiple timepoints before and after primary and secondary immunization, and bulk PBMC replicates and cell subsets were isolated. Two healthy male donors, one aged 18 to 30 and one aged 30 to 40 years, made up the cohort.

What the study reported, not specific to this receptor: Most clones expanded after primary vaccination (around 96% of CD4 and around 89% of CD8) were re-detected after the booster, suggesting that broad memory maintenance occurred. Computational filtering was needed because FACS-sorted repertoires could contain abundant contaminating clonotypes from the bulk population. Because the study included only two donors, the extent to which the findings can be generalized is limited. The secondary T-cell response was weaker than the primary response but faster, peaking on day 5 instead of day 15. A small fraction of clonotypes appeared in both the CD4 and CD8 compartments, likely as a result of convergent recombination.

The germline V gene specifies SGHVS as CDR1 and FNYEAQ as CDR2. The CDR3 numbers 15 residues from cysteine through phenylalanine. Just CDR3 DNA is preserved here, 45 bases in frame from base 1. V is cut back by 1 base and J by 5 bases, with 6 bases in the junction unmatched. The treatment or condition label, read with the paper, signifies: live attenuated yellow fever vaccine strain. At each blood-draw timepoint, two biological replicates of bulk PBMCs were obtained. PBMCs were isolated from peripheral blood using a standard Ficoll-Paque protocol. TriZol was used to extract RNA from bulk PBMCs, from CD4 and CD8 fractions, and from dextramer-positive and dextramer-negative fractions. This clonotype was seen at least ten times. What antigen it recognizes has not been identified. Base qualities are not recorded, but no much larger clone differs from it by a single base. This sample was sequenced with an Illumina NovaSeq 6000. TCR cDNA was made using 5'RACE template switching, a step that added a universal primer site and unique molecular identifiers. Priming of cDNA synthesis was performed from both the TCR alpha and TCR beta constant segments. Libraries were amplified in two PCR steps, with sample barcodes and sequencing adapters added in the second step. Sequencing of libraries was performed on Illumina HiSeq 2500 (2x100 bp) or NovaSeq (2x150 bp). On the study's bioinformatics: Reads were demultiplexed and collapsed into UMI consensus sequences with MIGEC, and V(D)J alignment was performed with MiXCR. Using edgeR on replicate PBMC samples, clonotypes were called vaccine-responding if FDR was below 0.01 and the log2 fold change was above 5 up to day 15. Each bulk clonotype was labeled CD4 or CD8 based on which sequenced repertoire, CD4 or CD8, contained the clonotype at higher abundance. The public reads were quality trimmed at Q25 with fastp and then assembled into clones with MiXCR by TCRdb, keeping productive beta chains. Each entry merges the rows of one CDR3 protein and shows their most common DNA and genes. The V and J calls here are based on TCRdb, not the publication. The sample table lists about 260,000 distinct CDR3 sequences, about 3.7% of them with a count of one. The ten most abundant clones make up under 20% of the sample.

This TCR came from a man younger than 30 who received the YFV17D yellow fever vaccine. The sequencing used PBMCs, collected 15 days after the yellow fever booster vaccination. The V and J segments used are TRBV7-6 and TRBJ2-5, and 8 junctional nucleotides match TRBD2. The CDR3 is CASSLVAGGVETQYF. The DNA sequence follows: TGTGCCAGCAGCTTAGTCGCGGGGGGTGTGGAGACCCAGTACTTC.